The rows below give T cell receptor beta chains drawn from one sample of a study of T cells in localized non-small cell lung cancer. Clones were sequenced by immunoSEQ multiplex PCR, and TCRdb holds only the in-frame ones, with some missing. This table holds about 24,000 clones, about 89% found once. Here the sequenced sample was peripheral blood, taken before any cancer treatment. These receptors all stem from a man aged 40 to 69 with stage I squamous cell lung carcinoma. CDR3s include the opening cysteine and the closing phenylalanine or tryptophan.

j_call	v_call	cdr3_aa
TRBJ1-6	TRBV19	CASSPRQGLVNSPLHF
TRBJ2-1	TRBV29-1	CSVVGLAGSYNEQFF
TRBJ2-7	TRBV10-1	CASSPYYEQYF
TRBJ2-1	TRBV7-8	CASSLQRGSSYNEQFF
TRBJ2-3	TRBV5-1	CASFRGGSTDTQYF
TRBJ1-5	TRBV30	CAWSGGRAGNSNQPQHF
TRBJ1-4	TRBV10-2	CASGNVNEKLFF
TRBJ1-6	TRBV15	CATSRAALSSYNSPLHF
TRBJ1-1	TRBV5-1	CASSLSPDRMSEAFF
TRBJ2-3	TRBV20-1	CSGTLGGTQYF
TRBJ1-5	TRBV19	CASSIRQIGVQPQHF
TRBJ2-3	TRBV6-6	CASTSGGITDTQYF
TRBJ1-2	TRBV27	CASSLSGSPYGYTF
TRBJ1-5	TRBV7-2	CASSSGQGNQPQHF
TRBJ2-3	TRBV7-9	CASSTWTSTDTQYF
TRBJ1-1	TRBV7-2	CASSLAGLEWGTEAFF
TRBJ1-1	TRBV30	CAWSGTANTEAFF
TRBJ2-2	TRBV2	CASSIRPNTGELFF
TRBJ2-5	TRBV6-5	CASSSGQGGMEETQYF
TRBJ2-1	TRBV6-5	CASSYSNRVYNEQFF
TRBJ1-4	TRBV19	CASSIGTLPTNEKLFF
TRBJ1-6	TRBV19	CASSFPGTLGSTALHF
TRBJ2-5	TRBV30	CAWTSSGSRRGETQYF
TRBJ2-1	TRBV4-2	CASDTGMENEQFF
TRBJ1-6	TRBV5-6	CASSLGRNNSPLHF
TRBJ2-7	TRBV4-1	CASSQGFGTDAYEQYF
TRBJ2-2	TRBV27	CASSMKRGGIGELFF
TRBJ2-5	TRBV10-3	CAISPRGPETQYF
TRBJ1-4	TRBV6-1	CASSENRFNEKLFF
TRBJ1-1	TRBV18	CASSPLRQETEAFF